The rows below give T cell receptor beta chains drawn from one sample of a study of T cells in Graves' hyperthyroidism and ophthalmopathy. TCRdb reprocessed the multiplex PCR reads via MiXCR and lists one record per CDR3 protein. The sample holds around 600,000 distinct CDR3 sequences; 14% are singletons and the top ten take about 7%. The source material was blood. Receptors originate from a young woman with Graves' ophthalmopathy. Each CDR3 is given with its conserved first and last residue. D genes are given only for firm matches. Part of the rows lack a size; the others show once, few, many or a class for expanded clones.

>TRBJ1-4|many|NA|TRBV29-1
TGCAGCGTTGAAGATAACTCTACAGGCGAAAAACTGTTTTTT
CSVEDNSTGEKLFF
>TRBJ2-3|many|NA|TRBV29-1
TGCAGCGTTGATGGAGCAGGACCTCATGGCACAGATACGCAGTATTTT
CSVDGAGPHGTDTQYF
>TRBJ2-7|many|NA|TRBV2
TGTGCCAGCAGTGAAACGCTAGCAGCCTACGAGCAGTACTTC
CASSETLAAYEQYF
>TRBJ2-7|once|TRBD2|TRBV20-1
TGCAGTGCTAGGCCGGGACTAGCGGGGGGACAGGTCGAGCAGTACTTC
CSARPGLAGGQVEQYF
>TRBJ1-6|NA|NA|TRBV11-1
TGTGCCAGCAGCTTAGACAGCTTTAATTCACCCCTCCACTTT
CASSLDSFNSPLHF
>TRBJ2-7|NA|TRBD2|TRBV20-1
TGCAGTGCTAGAGATACCGGGACTATCCTTACCTACTACGAGCAGTACTTC
CSARDTGTILTYYEQYF
>TRBJ2-2|many|NA|TRBV3-1
TGTGCCAGCAGCCAGGTCAGCAGGAGCTACGGGGAGCTGTTTTTT
CASSQVSRSYGELFF
>TRBJ2-7|many|TRBD1|TRBV2
TGTGCCAGCACCCGACTGACAGGGGAGTATGGGCAGTACTTC
CASTRLTGEYGQYF
>TRBJ1-1|many|NA|TRBV3-1
TGTGCCAGCAGCCGCCCGTTTGGGGCGGACACTGAAGCTTTCTTT
CASSRPFGADTEAFF
>TRBJ2-1|many|TRBD1|TRBV13
TGTGCCAGCAGCTCACGACAGGGCTCAGGCAATGAGCAGTTCTTC
CASSSRQGSGNEQFF
>TRBJ2-2|many|TRBD2|TRBV12-3/TRBV12-4
TGTGCCAGCAGTCTGCGTGGACTAGCAGCGAACACCGGGGAGCTGTTTTTT
CASSLRGLAANTGELFF
>TRBJ2-1|many|NA|TRBV10-3
TGTGCCATCAGCGGCCGGGGGAATGAGCAGTTCTTC
CAISGRGNEQFF
>TRBJ1-1|NA|NA|TRBV18
TGTGCCAGCTCACTTTCTGAGGGGACGCTGGAAGGTTTCTTT
CASSLSEGTLEGFF
>TRBJ1-4|many|NA|TRBV28
TGTGCCAGCAGCCCTTCTAGGGTGTTGGGAGAAAAACTGTTTTTT
CASSPSRVLGEKLFF
>TRBJ2-5|NA|NA|TRBV7-3
TGTGCCAGCAGCCGCGTCCGGGACGGGGGACAAGAGACCCAGTACTTC
CASSRVRDGGQETQYF
>TRBJ1-6|few|NA|TRBV15
TGTGCCACCAGCAGAGTTAGGGATTCACCCCTCCACTTT
CATSRVRDSPLHF
>TRBJ2-7|many|NA|TRBV7-8
TGTGCCAGCAGGCTCCTTAGGGGGGCACGAGACGAGCAGTACTTC
CASRLLRGARDEQYF
>TRBJ1-5|few|NA|TRBV14
TGTGCCAGCAGCCAAGTTCCGGGACTGGGCCTGCCCCAGCATTTT
CASSQVPGLGLPQHF
>TRBJ1-1|few|TRBD1|TRBV7-3
TGTGCCAGCAGACCTCAGGGGGGACAGGGATGGACTGAAGCTTTCTTT
CASRPQGGQGWTEAFF
>TRBJ1-1|many|NA|TRBV2
TGTGCCAGCAGTTTCGCGGTGAACACTGAAGCTTTCTTT
CASSFAVNTEAFF
>TRBJ2-7|many|NA|TRBV4-1
TGCGCCAGCAGCCAAGTAGGTGAGGGTTACGAGCAGTACTTC
CASSQVGEGYEQYF
>TRBJ1-2|few|TRBD1|TRBV7-3
TGTGCCAGCAGCTCGGGCCCGGGACAGAGCCTCTATGGCTACACCTTC
CASSSGPGQSLYGYTF
>TRBJ1-4|many|NA|TRBV4-1
TGCGCCAGCAGCCGGACCCGTCGACAGGTTAATGAAAAACTGTTTTTT
CASSRTRRQVNEKLFF
>TRBJ1-2|many|NA|TRBV2
TGTGCCAGCAGTGCCGGACAGAGTTACTATGGCTACACCTTC
CASSAGQSYYGYTF
>TRBJ2-5|many|NA|TRBV28
TGTGCCGGTCGGGCATCTGGGGCCCAAGAGACCCAGTACTTC
CAGRASGAQETQYF
>TRBJ2-3|many|NA|TRBV7-2
TGTGCCAGCAGCGACCGGACAAGGACGCAGAGGGGGAGGGATACGCAGTATTTT
CASSDRTRTQRGRDTQYF
>TRBJ2-1|few|TRBD2|TRBV30
TGTGCCTGGAGTGGTCTAGCGGGAGAGGGGGACCCCTACAATGAGCAGTTCTTC
CAWSGLAGEGDPYNEQFF
>TRBJ2-2|many|NA|TRBV6-5
TGTGCCAGCAGTTACTCCCCTACCTTTGGGGAGCTGTTTTTT
CASSYSPTFGELFF
>TRBJ2-5|many|NA|TRBV7-2
TGTGCCAGCAGCTTAGAGGGGGGAGTACTAGAGACCCAGTACTTC
CASSLEGGVLETQYF
>TRBJ1-5|many|NA|TRBV3-1
TGTGCCAGCAGCCTTTCCCAGGGTGGTCAGCCCCAGCATTTT
CASSLSQGGQPQHF
>TRBJ2-1|once|NA|TRBV7-6
TGTGCCAGCAGCTTCGCCGACAACTACAATGAGCAGTTCTTC
CASSFADNYNEQFF
>TRBJ2-1|many|NA|TRBV20-1
TGCAGTGCTCGAAATACAGACAACTACAATGAGCAGTTCTTC
CSARNTDNYNEQFF
>TRBJ1-5|NA|NA|TRBV5-8
TGTGCCAGCAGCTTGTGGGGGCGCGAGGGGCCCCAGCATTTT
CASSLWGREGPQHF
>TRBJ2-1|many|TRBD2|TRBV27
TGTGCCAGCAGTTTAGTCGGGGGGTACAATGAGCAGTTCTTC
CASSLVGGYNEQFF
>TRBJ2-7|many|NA|TRBV11-2
TGTGCCAGCAGCGCCTCTAGCAGGGGAACCTTCCACGAGCAGTACTTC
CASSASSRGTFHEQYF
>TRBJ2-1|many|NA|TRBV7-3
TGTGCCAGCAGCCTAACGGCAGGAGGGCGGAATGAGCAGTTCTTC
CASSLTAGGRNEQFF
>TRBJ2-1|many|NA|TRBV2
TGTGCCAGCAGCGGGACTCGCGACTACAATGAGCAGTTCTTC
CASSGTRDYNEQFF
>TRBJ2-1|NA|NA|TRBV6-4
TGTGCCAGCAGCGGGACAACCGACAATGAGCAGTTCTTC
CASSGTTDNEQFF
>TRBJ2-7|many|NA|TRBV20-1
TGCAGTGGGATTTCGGGGTCTTCCTCCTACGAGCAGTACTTC
CSGISGSSSYEQYF
>TRBJ2-7|many|TRBD2|TRBV29-1
TGCAGCGTTGTCAGGGAGGGTCCCATCTACGAGCAGTACTTC
CSVVREGPIYEQYF
>TRBJ1-4|many|TRBD1|TRBV6-1
TGTGCCAGCACTCCGGACAGGGTGGCCCCTAATGAAAAACTGTTTTTT
CASTPDRVAPNEKLFF
>TRBJ2-1|NA|TRBD2|TRBV5-1
TGCGCCAGCAGCGGGACTAGCGGGGGTTGGGGGAATGAGCAGTTCTTC
CASSGTSGGWGNEQFF